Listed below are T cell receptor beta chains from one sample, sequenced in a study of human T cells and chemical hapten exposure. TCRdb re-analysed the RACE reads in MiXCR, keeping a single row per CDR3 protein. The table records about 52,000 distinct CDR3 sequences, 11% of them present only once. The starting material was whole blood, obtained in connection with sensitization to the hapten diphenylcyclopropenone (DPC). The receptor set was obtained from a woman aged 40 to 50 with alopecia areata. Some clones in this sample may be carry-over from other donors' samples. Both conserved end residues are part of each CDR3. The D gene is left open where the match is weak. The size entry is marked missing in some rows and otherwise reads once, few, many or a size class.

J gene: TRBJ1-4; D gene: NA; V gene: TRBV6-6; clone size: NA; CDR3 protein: CASSYRGATNEKLFF; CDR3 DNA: TGTGCCAGCAGTTACCGCGGGGCAACTAATGAAAAACTGTTTTTT
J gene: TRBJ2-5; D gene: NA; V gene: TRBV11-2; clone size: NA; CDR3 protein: CASSLERLAQETQYF; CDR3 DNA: TGTGCCAGCAGCTTAGAAAGGCTCGCTCAAGAGACCCAGTACTTC
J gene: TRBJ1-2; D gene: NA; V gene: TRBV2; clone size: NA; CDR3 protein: CASSDRTLYGYTF; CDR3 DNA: TGTGCCAGCAGTGATCGGACTCTTTATGGCTACACCTTC
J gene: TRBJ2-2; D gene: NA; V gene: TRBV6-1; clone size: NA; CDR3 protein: CASRGGSSVTGELFF; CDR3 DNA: TGTGCCAGCAGAGGGGGGAGCTCGGTCACCGGGGAGCTGTTTTTT
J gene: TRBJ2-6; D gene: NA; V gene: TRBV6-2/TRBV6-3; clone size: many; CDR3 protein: CASSRSSGANVLTF; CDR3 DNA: TGTGCCAGCAGTCGGAGCTCTGGGGCCAACGTCCTGACTTTC
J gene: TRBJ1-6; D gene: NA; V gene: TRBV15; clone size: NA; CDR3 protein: CATSRDGGNSPLHF; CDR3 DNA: TGTGCCACCAGCAGAGATGGGGGCAATTCACCCCTCCACTTT
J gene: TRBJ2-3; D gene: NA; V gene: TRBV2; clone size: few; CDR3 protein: CASSPTGTDTQYF; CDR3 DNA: TGTGCCAGCAGCCCTACGGGTACAGATACGCAGTATTTT
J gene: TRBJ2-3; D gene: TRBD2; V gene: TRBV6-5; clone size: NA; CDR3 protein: CASSELAGSSGTDTQYF; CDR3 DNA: TGTGCCAGCAGCGAACTAGCGGGATCCTCTGGCACAGATACGCAGTATTTT
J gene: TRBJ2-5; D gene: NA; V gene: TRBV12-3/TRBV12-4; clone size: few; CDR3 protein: CASSSPDSQETQYF; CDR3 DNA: TGTGCCAGCAGTTCCCCGGACAGCCAAGAGACCCAGTACTTC
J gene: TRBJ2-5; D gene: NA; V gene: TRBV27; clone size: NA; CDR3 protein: CASSLTGNFLETQYF; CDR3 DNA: TGTGCCAGCAGTTTGACGGGGAATTTCTTAGAGACCCAGTACTTC
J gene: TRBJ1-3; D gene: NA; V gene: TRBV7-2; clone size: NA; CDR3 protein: CASSYPPRGSGNTIYF; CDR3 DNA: TGTGCCAGCAGCTACCCCCCCAGGGGCTCTGGAAACACCATATATTTT
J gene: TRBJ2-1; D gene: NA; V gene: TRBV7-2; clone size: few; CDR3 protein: CASSPVGEQFF; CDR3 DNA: TGTGCCAGCAGCCCCGTCGGGGAGCAGTTCTTC
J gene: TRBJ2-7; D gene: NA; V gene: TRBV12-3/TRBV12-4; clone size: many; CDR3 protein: CASSTGLQSYEQYF; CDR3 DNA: TGTGCCAGCAGTACCGGGCTCCAGTCCTACGAGCAGTACTTC
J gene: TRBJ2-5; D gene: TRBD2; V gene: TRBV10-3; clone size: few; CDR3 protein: CAISGLAAETQYF; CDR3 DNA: TGTGCCATCAGTGGACTAGCGGCCGAGACCCAGTACTTC
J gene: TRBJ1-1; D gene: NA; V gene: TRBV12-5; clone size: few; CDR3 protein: CASGLNRDTEAFF; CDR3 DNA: TGTGCTAGTGGTTTGAACAGGGACACTGAAGCTTTCTTT
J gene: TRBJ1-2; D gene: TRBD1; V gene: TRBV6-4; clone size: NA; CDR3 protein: CASSEGQASYGYTF; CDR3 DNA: TGTGCCAGCAGTGAAGGACAGGCATCCTATGGCTACACCTTC
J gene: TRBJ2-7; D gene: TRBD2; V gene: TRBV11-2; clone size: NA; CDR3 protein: CASSQRSGSEQYF; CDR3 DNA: TGTGCCAGCAGCCAGAGAAGCGGGAGCGAGCAGTACTTC
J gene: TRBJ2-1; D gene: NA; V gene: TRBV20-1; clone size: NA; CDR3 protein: CSARVPGRSYNEQFF; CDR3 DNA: TGCAGTGCTAGAGTGCCGGGGAGGTCCTACAATGAGCAGTTCTTC
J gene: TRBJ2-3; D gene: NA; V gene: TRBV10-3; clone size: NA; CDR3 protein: CAIMRDLTDTQYF; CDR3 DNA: TGTGCCATCATGAGGGACCTCACAGATACGCAGTATTTT
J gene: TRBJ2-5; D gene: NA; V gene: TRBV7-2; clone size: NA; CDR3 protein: CASSQLVVRRSGKETQYF; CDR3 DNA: TGTGCCAGCAGCCAATTAGTTGTTAGACGTAGCGGCAAAGAGACCCAGTACTTC
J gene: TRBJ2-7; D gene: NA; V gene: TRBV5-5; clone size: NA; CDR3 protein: CASSSAHQGISYEQYF; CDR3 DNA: TGTGCCAGCAGCTCTGCACACCAGGGGATCTCCTACGAGCAGTACTTC
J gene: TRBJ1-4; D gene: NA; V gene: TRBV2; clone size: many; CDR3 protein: CASSERTNGELFF; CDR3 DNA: TGTGCCAGCAGTGAACGGACCAACGGGGAACTGTTTTTT
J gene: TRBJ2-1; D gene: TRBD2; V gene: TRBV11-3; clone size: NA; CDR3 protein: CASSPPSGGWSEQFF; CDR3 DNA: TGTGCCAGCAGCCCCCCTAGCGGGGGGTGGAGTGAGCAGTTCTTC
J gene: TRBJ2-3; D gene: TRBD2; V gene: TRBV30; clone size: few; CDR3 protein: CAWSIAGGPDTQYF; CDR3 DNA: TGTGCCTGGAGTATAGCGGGAGGGCCAGATACGCAGTATTTT
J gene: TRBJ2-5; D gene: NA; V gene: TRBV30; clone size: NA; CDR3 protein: CAWNIGRRETQYF; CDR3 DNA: TGTGCCTGGAACATAGGGAGGAGGGAGACCCAGTACTTC
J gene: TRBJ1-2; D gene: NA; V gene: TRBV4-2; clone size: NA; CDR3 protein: CASSQDTGSYGYTF; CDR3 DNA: TGTGCCAGCAGCCAAGATACGGGGAGCTATGGCTACACCTTC
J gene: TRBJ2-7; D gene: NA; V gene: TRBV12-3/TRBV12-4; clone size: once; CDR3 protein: CASSLSRGIHEQYF; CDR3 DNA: TGTGCCAGCAGCCTTTCTAGAGGGATACACGAGCAGTACTTC
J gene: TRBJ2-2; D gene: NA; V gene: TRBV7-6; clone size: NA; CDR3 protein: CASSLSNTGELFF; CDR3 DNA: TGTGCCAGCAGCTTATCGAACACCGGGGAGCTGTTTTTT
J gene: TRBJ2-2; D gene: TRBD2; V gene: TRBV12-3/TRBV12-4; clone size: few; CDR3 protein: CASSFWASGGTGELFF; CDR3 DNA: TGTGCCAGCAGTTTTTGGGCTAGCGGGGGCACCGGGGAGCTGTTTTTT
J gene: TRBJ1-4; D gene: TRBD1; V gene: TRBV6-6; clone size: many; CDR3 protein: CASTARDRFNEKLFF; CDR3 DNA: TGTGCCAGCACCGCCAGGGACAGATTTAATGAAAAACTGTTTTTT
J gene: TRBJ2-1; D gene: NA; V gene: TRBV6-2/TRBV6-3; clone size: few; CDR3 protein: CASSYSHSNEQFF; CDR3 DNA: TGTGCCAGCAGTTACTCGCACTCCAATGAGCAGTTCTTC
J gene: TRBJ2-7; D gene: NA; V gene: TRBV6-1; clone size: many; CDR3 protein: CASSPDREGWYEQYF; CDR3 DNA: TGTGCCAGCAGTCCCGACAGGGAGGGGTGGTACGAGCAGTACTTC
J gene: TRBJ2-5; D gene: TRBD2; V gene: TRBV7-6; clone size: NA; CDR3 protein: CASSSGLAGGQKETQYF; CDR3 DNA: TGTGCCAGCAGCTCAGGACTAGCGGGAGGGCAGAAGGAGACCCAGTACTTC
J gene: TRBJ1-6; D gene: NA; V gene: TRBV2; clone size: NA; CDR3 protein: CAGGSPLHF; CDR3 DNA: TGTGCCGGAGGTTCACCCCTCCACTTT
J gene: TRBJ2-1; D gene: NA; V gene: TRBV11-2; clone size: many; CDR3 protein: CASSLFAGESEQFF; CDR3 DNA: TGTGCCAGCAGCTTATTTGCAGGGGAGAGTGAGCAGTTCTTC
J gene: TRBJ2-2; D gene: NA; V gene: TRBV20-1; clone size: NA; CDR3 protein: CSARVRGNTGELFF; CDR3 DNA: TGCAGTGCTAGAGTGCGCGGGAACACCGGGGAGCTGTTTTTT
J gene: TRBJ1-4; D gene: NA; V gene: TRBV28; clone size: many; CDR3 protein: CASSLTTRGTTNEKLFF; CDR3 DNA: TGTGCCAGCAGTTTAACCACGAGAGGGACGACTAATGAAAAACTGTTTTTT
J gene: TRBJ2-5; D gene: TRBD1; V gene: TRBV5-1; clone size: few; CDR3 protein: CASSLGQGQLQETQYF; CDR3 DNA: TGCGCCAGCAGCTTGGGACAGGGACAGCTCCAAGAGACCCAGTACTTC
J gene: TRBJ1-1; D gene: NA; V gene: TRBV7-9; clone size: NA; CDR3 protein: CASSSVEVVNTEAFF; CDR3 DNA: TGTGCCAGCAGCTCTGTCGAGGTGGTGAACACTGAAGCTTTCTTT
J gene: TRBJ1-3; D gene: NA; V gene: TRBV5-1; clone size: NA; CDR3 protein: CASSLGTVGNTIYF; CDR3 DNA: TGCGCCAGCAGCTTGGGAACAGTTGGAAACACCATATATTTT
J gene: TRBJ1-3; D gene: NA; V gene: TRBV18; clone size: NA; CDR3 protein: CASSPIGGSGNTIYF; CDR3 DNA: TGTGCCAGCTCACCAATCGGGGGCTCTGGAAACACCATATATTTT
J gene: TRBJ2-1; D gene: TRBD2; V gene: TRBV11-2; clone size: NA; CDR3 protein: CASSSIPSGYNEQFF; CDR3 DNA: TGTGCCAGCAGCTCCATACCTAGCGGTTACAATGAGCAGTTCTTC
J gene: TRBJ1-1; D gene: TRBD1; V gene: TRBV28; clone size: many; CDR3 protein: CASSSQGRGVNTEAFF; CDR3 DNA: TGTGCCAGCAGTTCACAGGGGCGCGGGGTGAACACTGAAGCTTTCTTT
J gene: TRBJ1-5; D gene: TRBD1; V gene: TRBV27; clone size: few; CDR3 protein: CASSVTGGAGQPQHF; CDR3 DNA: TGTGCCAGCAGTGTGACAGGGGGCGCGGGACAGCCCCAGCATTTT
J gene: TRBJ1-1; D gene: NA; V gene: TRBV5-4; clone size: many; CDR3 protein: CASRTQNTEAFF; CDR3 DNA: TGTGCCAGCAGAACGCAGAACACTGAAGCTTTCTTT
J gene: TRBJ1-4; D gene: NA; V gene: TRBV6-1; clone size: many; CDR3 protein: CASRPFWGTNEKLFF; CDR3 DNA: TGTGCCAGCAGGCCCTTTTGGGGGACGAATGAAAAACTGTTTTTT
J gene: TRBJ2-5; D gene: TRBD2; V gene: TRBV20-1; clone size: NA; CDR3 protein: CSAPLAGGGETQYF; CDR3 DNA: TGCAGTGCTCCGCTAGCGGGGGGAGGAGAGACCCAGTACTTC
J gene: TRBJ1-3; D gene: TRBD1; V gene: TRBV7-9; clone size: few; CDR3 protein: CASSQGAGNTIYF; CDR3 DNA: TGTGCCAGCAGCCAGGGGGCTGGAAACACCATATATTTT